This is a list of T cell receptor beta chains from one sample in a study of spatial heterogeneity in lung cancer. TCRdb analysed the 5' RACE reads with MiXCR anew, one entry per CDR3 protein. The sample records about 15,000 distinct CDR3 sequences, roughly 6.3% being singletons. Here the sequenced sample was PBMCs, taken at follow-up. The receptor source for this set is a male donor with early-stage non-small cell lung cancer. Each CDR3 is given with its conserved first and last residue. Fields, in order: clone size, V gene, J gene, D gene, CDR3 DNA, CDR3 protein. D genes are given only for firm matches. Clone size, where shown, is once, few, many, or a class for clones that have expanded.

clone_size: many
v_call: TRBV12-3/TRBV12-4
j_call: TRBJ2-2
d_call: NA
cdr3_nt: TGTGCCAGCAGTTTCGCCGGCGGGGAGCTGTTTTTT
cdr3_aa: CASSFAGGELFF

clone_size: many
v_call: TRBV4-2
j_call: TRBJ1-6
d_call: NA
cdr3_nt: TGTGCCAGCAGCCAAGAGGGACTGATTAATTCACCCCTCCACTTT
cdr3_aa: CASSQEGLINSPLHF

clone_size: NA
v_call: TRBV7-3
j_call: TRBJ2-5
d_call: TRBD1
cdr3_nt: TGTGCCAGCAGCGGAACAGGGGGGAGAGAGACCCAGTACTTC
cdr3_aa: CASSGTGGRETQYF

clone_size: medium-sized
v_call: TRBV7-2
j_call: TRBJ2-7
d_call: TRBD2
cdr3_nt: TGTGCCAGCAGCTTAGGTTTTAGCGGGAGGGAAGACTACGAGCAGTACTTC
cdr3_aa: CASSLGFSGREDYEQYF

clone_size: few
v_call: TRBV5-1
j_call: TRBJ2-3
d_call: TRBD1
cdr3_nt: TGCGCCAGCACTCCGACAGGGCAGAGCACAGATACGCAGTATTTT
cdr3_aa: CASTPTGQSTDTQYF

clone_size: many
v_call: TRBV29-1
j_call: TRBJ2-3
d_call: NA
cdr3_nt: TGCAGCGTCGCGACGGGTGGGACTTCCCACACAGATACGCAGTATTTT
cdr3_aa: CSVATGGTSHTDTQYF

clone_size: many
v_call: TRBV4-3
j_call: TRBJ2-1
d_call: NA
cdr3_nt: TGCGCCAGCAGCCAGCGAGGCGATGAATACAATGAGCAGTTCTTC
cdr3_aa: CASSQRGDEYNEQFF

clone_size: many
v_call: TRBV30
j_call: TRBJ2-3
d_call: TRBD1
cdr3_nt: TGTGCCTGGACCCGACCGGGCAGGGGGCAAGATACGCAGTATTTT
cdr3_aa: CAWTRPGRGQDTQYF

clone_size: NA
v_call: TRBV11-2
j_call: TRBJ2-7
d_call: TRBD1
cdr3_nt: TGTGCCAGCAGCCGACAGGGCTACGAGCAGTACTTC
cdr3_aa: CASSRQGYEQYF

clone_size: medium-sized
v_call: TRBV7-2
j_call: TRBJ2-7
d_call: TRBD2
cdr3_nt: TGTGCCAGCAGCCTCGGGAGGGCCTCCGGCGAGCAGTACTTC
cdr3_aa: CASSLGRASGEQYF

clone_size: many
v_call: TRBV12-3/TRBV12-4
j_call: TRBJ1-2
d_call: NA
cdr3_nt: TGTGCCAGCAGTCCTGGACAGAACTATGGCTACACCTTC
cdr3_aa: CASSPGQNYGYTF

clone_size: many
v_call: TRBV28
j_call: TRBJ2-4
d_call: TRBD2
cdr3_nt: TGTGCCAGCAGTTTATGGACTAGCGGGAGTTACATTCAGTACTTC
cdr3_aa: CASSLWTSGSYIQYF

clone_size: NA
v_call: TRBV4-1
j_call: TRBJ2-1
d_call: TRBD1
cdr3_nt: TGCGCCAGCAGCCAAGGGTTGGGACAGTCCTACAATGAGCAGTTCTTC
cdr3_aa: CASSQGLGQSYNEQFF

clone_size: few
v_call: TRBV7-2
j_call: TRBJ2-3
d_call: NA
cdr3_nt: TGTGCCAGCAGCTTAGGCGGCACAGATACGCAGTATTTT
cdr3_aa: CASSLGGTDTQYF

clone_size: many
v_call: TRBV7-8
j_call: TRBJ1-5
d_call: TRBD1
cdr3_nt: TGTGCCAGCAGCTTATTTCTCGGACAGGCAAATCAGCCCCAGCATTTT
cdr3_aa: CASSLFLGQANQPQHF

clone_size: many
v_call: TRBV20-1
j_call: TRBJ1-2
d_call: TRBD1
cdr3_nt: TGCAGTGCTAGCAGGGGGGTGGACTATGGCTACACCTTC
cdr3_aa: CSASRGVDYGYTF

clone_size: many
v_call: TRBV4-2
j_call: TRBJ1-1
d_call: NA
cdr3_nt: TGTGCCAGCAGCCAAGATCTCAGGGTCACGAACACTGAAGCTTTCTTT
cdr3_aa: CASSQDLRVTNTEAFF

clone_size: many
v_call: TRBV13
j_call: TRBJ2-7
d_call: NA
cdr3_nt: TGTGCCAGCAGCTTAGGCAGGAGCTCCTACGAGCAGTACTTC
cdr3_aa: CASSLGRSSYEQYF

clone_size: many
v_call: TRBV5-1
j_call: TRBJ2-7
d_call: NA
cdr3_nt: TGCGCCAGCAGCTTGGGCTACGAGTCGGGTCACGAGCAGTACTTC
cdr3_aa: CASSLGYESGHEQYF

clone_size: medium-sized
v_call: TRBV29-1
j_call: TRBJ1-1
d_call: TRBD1
cdr3_nt: TGCAGCGTTGATTGGGGAGGACAGGGGGACACTGAAGCTTTCTTT
cdr3_aa: CSVDWGGQGDTEAFF

clone_size: many
v_call: TRBV4-2
j_call: TRBJ1-1
d_call: NA
cdr3_nt: TGTGCCAGCAGCCCCCGAGAAGGGGCACCTGAAGCTTTCTTT
cdr3_aa: CASSPREGAPEAFF

clone_size: few
v_call: TRBV5-1
j_call: TRBJ2-3
d_call: NA
cdr3_nt: TGCGCCAGCAGCGCCGGTCGGGGCGGTGAGGGAGATACGCAGTATTTT
cdr3_aa: CASSAGRGGEGDTQYF

clone_size: once
v_call: TRBV7-2
j_call: TRBJ2-3
d_call: TRBD2
cdr3_nt: TGTGCCAGCAGCTTAGGGCTAGCGGGTAGCACAGATACGCAGTATTTT
cdr3_aa: CASSLGLAGSTDTQYF

clone_size: many
v_call: TRBV27
j_call: TRBJ1-2
d_call: NA
cdr3_nt: TGTGCCAGCAGCCTCAACCCCCGGACAGCTGGAGGCTACACCTTC
cdr3_aa: CASSLNPRTAGGYTF

clone_size: many
v_call: TRBV11-3
j_call: TRBJ2-2
d_call: NA
cdr3_nt: TGTGCCAGCAGCTTAGATCGAGACACCGGGGAGCTGTTTTTT
cdr3_aa: CASSLDRDTGELFF

clone_size: many
v_call: TRBV4-3
j_call: TRBJ1-4
d_call: NA
cdr3_nt: TGCGCCAGCAGCCAAGACACCGGGCCTGAAAAACTGTTTTTT
cdr3_aa: CASSQDTGPEKLFF

clone_size: many
v_call: TRBV4-3
j_call: TRBJ2-7
d_call: NA
cdr3_nt: TGCGCCAGCAGCCAAGGACTAGACGGATCAACCTACGAGCAGTACTTC
cdr3_aa: CASSQGLDGSTYEQYF

clone_size: many
v_call: TRBV7-3
j_call: TRBJ1-1
d_call: NA
cdr3_nt: TGTGCCAGCAGCAAACAGGAGAACACTGAAGCTTTCTTT
cdr3_aa: CASSKQENTEAFF

clone_size: many
v_call: TRBV3-1
j_call: TRBJ1-4
d_call: TRBD1
cdr3_nt: TGTGCCAGCAGAGGGACAGGGGGCGCGGAAAAACTGTTTTTT
cdr3_aa: CASRGTGGAEKLFF

clone_size: few
v_call: TRBV30
j_call: TRBJ1-3
d_call: TRBD1
cdr3_nt: TGTGCCTGGAGTCTTAGTGGACAGGGAACCTCTGGAAACACCATATATTTT
cdr3_aa: CAWSLSGQGTSGNTIYF

clone_size: many
v_call: TRBV28
j_call: TRBJ2-7
d_call: TRBD2
cdr3_nt: TGTGCCAGCAGTTTACTAGCGGGAGTCGTCGAGCAGTACTTC
cdr3_aa: CASSLLAGVVEQYF

clone_size: few
v_call: TRBV4-2
j_call: TRBJ1-1
d_call: TRBD1
cdr3_nt: TGTGCCAGCAGCCAGTTGACAGGGGGCGATGAAGCTTTCTTT
cdr3_aa: CASSQLTGGDEAFF

clone_size: NA
v_call: TRBV18
j_call: TRBJ1-2
d_call: NA
cdr3_nt: TGTGCCAGCTCACAAACCCGGGGGAGTGGCGGCTACACCTTC
cdr3_aa: CASSQTRGSGGYTF

clone_size: many
v_call: TRBV30
j_call: TRBJ2-7
d_call: TRBD1
cdr3_nt: TGTGCCTCGGGACAGGGACCCTACGAGCAGTACTTC
cdr3_aa: CASGQGPYEQYF

clone_size: many
v_call: TRBV14
j_call: TRBJ2-5
d_call: TRBD2
cdr3_nt: TGTGCCAGCAGCCAACAAGCGGGAGCGGTCGGAACCCAGTACTTC
cdr3_aa: CASSQQAGAVGTQYF

clone_size: medium-sized
v_call: TRBV2
j_call: TRBJ1-2
d_call: NA
cdr3_nt: TGTGCCAGCAGTGAGATCCCTCCCGGCTACACCTTC
cdr3_aa: CASSEIPPGYTF

clone_size: many
v_call: TRBV7-2
j_call: TRBJ2-7
d_call: TRBD1
cdr3_nt: TGTGCCAGCAGCTACGACAGGGGGCGGGAGCAGTACTTC
cdr3_aa: CASSYDRGREQYF